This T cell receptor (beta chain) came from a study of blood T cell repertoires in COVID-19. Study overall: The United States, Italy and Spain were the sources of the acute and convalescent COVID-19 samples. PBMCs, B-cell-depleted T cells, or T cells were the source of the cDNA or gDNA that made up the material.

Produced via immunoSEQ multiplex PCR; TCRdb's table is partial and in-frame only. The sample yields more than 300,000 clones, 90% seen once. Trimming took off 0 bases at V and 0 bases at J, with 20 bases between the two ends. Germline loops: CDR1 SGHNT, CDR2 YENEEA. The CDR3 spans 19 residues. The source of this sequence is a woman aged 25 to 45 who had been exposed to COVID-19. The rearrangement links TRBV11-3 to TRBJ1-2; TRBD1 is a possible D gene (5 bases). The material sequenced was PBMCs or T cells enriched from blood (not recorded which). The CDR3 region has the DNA TGTGCCAGCAGCTTAGAAACGACATGGGGGAGGGGTACTAACTATGGCTACACCTTC. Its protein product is CASSLETTWGRGTNYGYTF.